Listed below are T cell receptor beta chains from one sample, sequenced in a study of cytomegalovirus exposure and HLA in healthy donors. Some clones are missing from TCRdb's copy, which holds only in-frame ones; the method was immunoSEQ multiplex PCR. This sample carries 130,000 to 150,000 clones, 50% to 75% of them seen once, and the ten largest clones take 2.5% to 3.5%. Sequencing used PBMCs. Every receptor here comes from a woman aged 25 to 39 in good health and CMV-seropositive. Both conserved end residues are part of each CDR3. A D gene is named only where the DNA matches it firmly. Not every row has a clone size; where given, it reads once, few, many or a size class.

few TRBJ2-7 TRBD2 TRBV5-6 CASSPGLAGGPNDYEQYF TGTGCCAGCAGCCCTGGACTAGCGGGAGGCCCGAACGACTACGAGCAGTACTTC
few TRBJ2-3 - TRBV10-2 CASSVSGATDTQYF TGCGCCAGCAGTGTTAGTGGGGCCACAGATACGCAGTATTTT
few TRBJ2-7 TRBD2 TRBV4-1 CASSRGGADEQYF TGCGCCAGCAGCCGCGGGGGTGCCGACGAGCAGTACTTC
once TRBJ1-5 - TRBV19 CASSIGVQPQHF TGTGCCAGTAGTATAGGAGTACAGCCCCAGCATTTT
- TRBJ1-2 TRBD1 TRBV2 CASRADRGGGYTF TGTGCCAGCAGAGCCGACAGGGGCGGAGGCTACACCTTC
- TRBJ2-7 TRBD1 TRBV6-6 CASSYSTGSTYEQYF TGTGCCAGCAGTTACTCGACAGGGTCGACCTACGAGCAGTACTTC
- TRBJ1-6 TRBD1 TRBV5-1 CASSLGTGDSPLHF TGCGCCAGCAGCTTGGGGACAGGGGATTCACCCCTCCACTTT
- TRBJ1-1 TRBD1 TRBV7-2 CASNTRDRGNTEAFF TGTGCCAGCAATACGCGGGACAGGGGGAACACTGAAGCTTTCTTT
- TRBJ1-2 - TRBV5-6 CASSLDRLPRTGYTF TGTGCCAGCAGCCTTGACAGACTCCCTCGGACGGGCTACACCTTC
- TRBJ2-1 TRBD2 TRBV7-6 CASSLRLAGELNEQFF TGTGCCAGCAGCTTACGACTAGCGGGGGAGTTGAATGAGCAGTTCTTC
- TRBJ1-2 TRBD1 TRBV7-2 CASSLVGQGYYGYTF TGTGCCAGCAGCTTAGTGGGACAGGGGTACTATGGCTACACCTTC
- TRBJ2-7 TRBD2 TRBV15 CATRSGSSYEQYF TGTGCCACCCGGAGCGGGAGCTCCTACGAGCAGTACTTC
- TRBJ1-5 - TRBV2 CASSEAPGGQPQHF TGTGCCAGCAGTGAAGCGCCGGGGGGACAGCCCCAGCATTTT
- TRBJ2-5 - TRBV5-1 CASSLGTSQETQYF TGCGCCAGCAGCCTAGGGACTTCGCAAGAGACCCAGTACTTC
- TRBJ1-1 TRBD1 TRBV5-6 CASRKGVGQGNTEAFF TGTGCCAGCAGGAAAGGGGTTGGACAGGGGAACACTGAAGCTTTCTTT
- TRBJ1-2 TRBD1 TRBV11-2 CASSLGRGRGYGYTF TGTGCCAGCAGCTTAGGAAGGGGGCGCGGCTATGGCTACACCTTC
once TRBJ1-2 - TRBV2 CASSPDRSNYGYTF TGTGCCAGCAGCCCGGACAGATCTAACTATGGCTACACCTTC
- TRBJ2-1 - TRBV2 CASLPGRRDEQFF TGTGCCAGCCTCCCTGGCAGGAGGGATGAGCAGTTCTTC
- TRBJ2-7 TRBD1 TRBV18 CASSPAGTGSYEQYF TGTGCCAGCTCACCCGCCGGGACAGGGTCATACGAGCAGTACTTC
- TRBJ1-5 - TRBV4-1 CASSPEGEGLNQPQHF TGCGCCAGCAGCCCTGAGGGGGAGGGTTTAAATCAGCCCCAGCATTTT
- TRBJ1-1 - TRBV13 CASSLGSGNTEAFF TGTGCCAGCAGCTTAGGGAGCGGGAACACTGAAGCTTTCTTT
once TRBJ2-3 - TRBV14 CASSQALPGLITDTQYF TGTGCCAGCAGCCAAGCGCTCCCGGGACTTATCACAGATACGCAGTATTTT
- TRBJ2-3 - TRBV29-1 CSVGAGTSTDTQYF TGCAGCGTAGGCGCGGGGACTAGCACAGATACGCAGTATTTT
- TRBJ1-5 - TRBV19 CASQRTATFSNQPQHF TGTGCCAGTCAACGGACAGCCACCTTTAGCAATCAGCCCCAGCATTTT
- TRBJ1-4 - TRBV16 CASSQYSQRNEKLFF TGTGCCAGCAGCCAATACTCGCAGAGGAATGAAAAACTGTTTTTT
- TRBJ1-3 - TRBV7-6 CASSPAGDLGGNTIYF TGTGCCAGCAGCCCCGCGGGGGACCTAGGTGGAAACACCATATATTTT
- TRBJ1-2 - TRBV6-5 CASSPDPGRGYTF TGTGCCAGCAGCCCCGATCCGGGGAGAGGCTACACCTTC
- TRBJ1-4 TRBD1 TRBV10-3 CAISEPSDRPGEPFF TGTGCCATCAGTGAGCCCTCGGACAGGCCCGGGGAACCGTTTTTT
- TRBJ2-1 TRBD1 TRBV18 CASSSGTANNEQFF TGTGCCAGCTCCTCCGGGACAGCGAACAATGAGCAGTTCTTC
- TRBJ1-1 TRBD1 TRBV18 CASSRVTGANTEAFF TGTGCCAGCTCACGAGTAACAGGGGCGAACACTGAAGCTTTCTTT
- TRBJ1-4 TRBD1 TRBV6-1 CATGRTGTNEKLFF TGTGCCACCGGCAGGACAGGGACTAATGAAAAACTGTTTTTT
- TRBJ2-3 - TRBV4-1 CASSQGTRSTDTQYF TGCGCCAGCAGCCAAGGGACAAGAAGCACAGATACGCAGTATTTT
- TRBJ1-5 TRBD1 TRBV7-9 CASSLGQGQPQHF TGTGCCAGCAGCTTAGGACAGGGCCAGCCCCAGCATTTT
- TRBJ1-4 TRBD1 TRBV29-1 CSVLLTTGGDYEKLFF TGCAGCGTTCTCCTGACCACAGGGGGCGATTATGAAAAACTGTTTTTT
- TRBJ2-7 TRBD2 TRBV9 CASSVVSGGIGEQYF TGTGCCAGCAGCGTAGTTAGCGGGGGGATTGGCGAGCAGTACTTC
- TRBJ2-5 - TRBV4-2 CASSQGSSAGSETQYF TGTGCCAGCAGCCAAGGAAGCTCGGCTGGGAGCGAGACCCAGTACTTC
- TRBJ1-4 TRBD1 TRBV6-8 CASPGRGLTNEKLFF TGTGCCAGCCCCGGCAGGGGGCTTACTAATGAAAAACTGTTTTTT
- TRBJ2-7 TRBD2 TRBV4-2 CASSTAGLASSEQYF TGTGCCAGCAGCACGGCGGGACTAGCTTCTAGTGAGCAGTACTTC
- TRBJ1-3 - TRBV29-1 CSVDRESGNTIYF TGCAGCGTTGACAGGGAATCCGGAAACACCATATATTTT
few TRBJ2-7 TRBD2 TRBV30 CAWRGTSGGAGEQYF TGTGCCTGGAGGGGGACTAGCGGGGGGGCAGGAGAGCAGTACTTC
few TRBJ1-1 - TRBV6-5 CASSSPGGGSTEAFF TGTGCCAGCAGTTCGCCGGGTGGGGGGAGCACTGAAGCTTTCTTT
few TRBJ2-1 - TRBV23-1 CASTRTPGRNAYNEQFF TGCGCCAGCACTCGTACCCCTGGCAGGAATGCCTACAATGAGCAGTTCTTC
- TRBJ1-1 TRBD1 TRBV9 CASSPDRGVVAEAFF TGTGCCAGCAGCCCCGACAGGGGGGTCGTCGCTGAAGCTTTCTTT
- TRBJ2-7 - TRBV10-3 CAISGPRDKYSSYEQYF TGTGCCATCAGTGGCCCCAGGGACAAGTACAGCTCCTACGAGCAGTACTTC
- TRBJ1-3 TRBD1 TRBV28 CASSKDRGDTIYF TGTGCCAGCAGTAAGGACAGGGGGGACACCATATATTTT
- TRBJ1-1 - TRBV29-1 CSSSRGSDTEAFF TGCAGCTCCTCCAGGGGTTCAGACACTGAAGCTTTCTTT
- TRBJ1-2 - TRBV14 CASSQSGQPYGYTF TGTGCCAGCAGCCAGTCAGGGCAGCCCTATGGCTACACCTTC
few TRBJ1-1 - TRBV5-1 CASSSTTVNTEAFF TGCGCCAGCAGCTCGACAACGGTGAACACTGAAGCTTTCTTT
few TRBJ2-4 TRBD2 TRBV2 CASSDLAGGLENIQYF TGTGCCAGCAGTGACCTAGCGGGAGGGCTGGAAAACATTCAGTACTTC
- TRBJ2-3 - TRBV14 CASSQSGDTQYF TGTGCCAGCAGCCAATCCGGGGATACGCAGTATTTT